This TCR beta chain was captured in a study of Ad26.COV2.S vaccination and SARS-CoV-2 variants. Data came from immunoSEQ multiplex PCR; TCRdb stores just in-frame clones and leaves some out. The sample contains roughly 700,000 clones, more than 70% of which appear only once. Indicated treatment: 19 received Ad26.COV2.S at low or high dose, single or two shots; roughly five received placebo; per-sample allocation not given. On day 63 after the first injection, vaccine and placebo recipients gave samples. This sequence was found in a person aged 18 to 59 who received the Ad26.COV2.S COVID-19 vaccine or a placebo. This sample comprised peripheral blood, obtained in a trial of Ad26.COV2.S vaccine versus placebo.

The CDR3 DNA is TGTGCCAGCAGCCAAGGGCAAATGGGGGAGCAGTACTTC. Translated, it gives CASSQGQMGEQYF. The chain employs TRBV3-1 (or the pseudogene TRBV3-2) and TRBJ2-7; D unresolved. CDR3 length equals 13 residues. V dropped 1 base and J dropped 7 bases, with 11 bases sitting between them. From germline, CDR1 is LGHDT and CDR2 YNNKEL (reference sequence).